Following are 28 T cell receptor beta chains from one sample sequenced in a study of Tregs in tolerant kidney transplant recipients. Sequencing was performed with immunoSEQ multiplex PCR; in TCRdb, only in-frame clones are kept and a portion is missing. The table lists approximately 49,000 clones. Source: CD4+ T cells from blood, taken before the transplant. These receptors were obtained from a human donor who received a combined kidney and bone marrow transplant.

The part of the CDR3 DNA that was read is TGCGCCAGCAGCCCGGGACTAGGAGGTTTCACAGATACG. Its protein is CASSPGLGGFTDT. In full, the CDR3 reads CASSPGLGGFTDTQYF. The chain couples TRBV5-1 to TRBJ2-3; 8 bases map to TRBD2. The read comes to an end 3 residues before the CDR3 does, leaving the germline J gene to fill in the end. After removal of 4 bases from V and 2 bases from J, the junction contained 9 bases not matched to a gene. CDR1 and CDR2 from the germline V gene are SGHRS and YFSETQ. The CDR3 runs 16 residues. Drawing the rest from reference TRBV5-1 and TRBJ2-3, the complete variable domain is KAGVTQTPRYLIKTRGQQVTLSCSPISGHRSVSWYQQTPGQGLQFLFEYFSETQRNKGNFPGRFSGRQFSNSRSEMNVSTLELGDSALYLCASSPGLGGFTDTQYFGPGTRLTVL.

In regard to this clone: The missing CDR3 end, 3 residues past where the read stops, is filled in from the germline J gene. The chain employs TRBV20-1 and TRBJ2-7, with TRBD2 matching over 8 bases. Germline V CDR1 and CDR2: DFQATT, SNEGSKA (reference sequence). J lost 2 bases, V lost 5 bases, and 5 bases had no gene match. The CDR3 spans 13 residues. CDR3 in amino acids: CSAQREPTYEQYF. The part of the CDR3 DNA that was read is TGCAGTGCTCAGCGGGAGCCTACCTACGAG.

About this clone: The CDR3 goes on 3 residues after the read ends, and that part is filled in from the germline J gene. The V and J genes are TRBV18 and TRBJ2-7, with a possible D match to TRBD1 (6 bases). V gave up 1 base and J gave up 1 base, with 14 bases separating them. In germline, CDR1 is KGHSH, CDR2 LQKENI. The CDR3 has 16 residues. This CDR3 reads CASSPRTRDTSYEQYF. CDR3 DNA (partial): TGTGCCAGCTCACCACGGACCCGGGACACTTCCTACGAG.

Comment on this clone: The read ends 3 residues before the CDR3 terminus; that terminus is restored from the germline J gene. The gene calls are TRBV7-7 and TRBJ2-3; 7 bases line up with TRBD2. The junction had 6 bases not matched to a gene; V was cut back by 0 bases and J by 3 bases. CDR1 is SSHAT, CDR2 FNYEAQ, per germline (reference sequence). This CDR3 region has 16 residues. The CDR3 region is CASSLASGTGTDTQYF. Partial CDR3 DNA: TGTGCCAGCAGCTTAGCGAGCGGGACGGGAACAGATACG.

A remark on this clone: Coverage ceases 3 residues before the CDR3 finishes, and the germline J gene fills in the end. V usage is TRBV20-1 and J usage is TRBJ1-4, with TRBD1 matching 9 bases. The CDR3 sequence is 15 residues long. From germline, CDR1 is DFQATT and CDR2 SNEGSKA (reference sequence). With 5 bases clipped from V and 7 bases from J, the junction kept 11 bases outside the gene matches. CDR3: CSALPRDREREKLFF. The covered CDR3 bases are TGCAGTGCTTTGCCCCGGGACAGGGAACGTGAAAAA.

Concerning this clone itself: The observed sequence ends 3 residues before the CDR3 terminus, with the missing tail filled in from the germline J gene. The V call is TRBV9, the J call TRBJ2-3, with D perhaps TRBD1 (5 bases). V was shortened by 3 bases and J by 0 bases, with 20 bases between the two germline ends. The germline gives CDR1 SGDLS, CDR2 YYNGEE. The CDR3 is made up of 18 amino acids. CDR3 protein: CASSAGQVRGASTDTQYF. The sequenced part of the CDR3 DNA is TGTGCCAGCAGCGCTGGACAAGTTAGGGGTGCTAGCACAGATACG.

Regarding this clone: The CDR3 end is not reached by the read, which stops 3 residues before it; the germline J gene fills it in. This chain links TRBV7-9 with TRBJ1-5; D is unresolved. The germline V gene encodes CDR1 SEHNR and CDR2 FQNEAQ (reference sequence). Trimming left V 4 bases short and J 4 bases short, with 8 bases between. The CDR3 covers 13 residues. CDR3 protein: CASSSPGNQPQHF. The DNA read from the CDR3 is TGTGCCAGCAGCTCCCCCGGGAATCAGCCC.

This CDR3 is CSAQRGAGKYEQFF. The sequenced CDR3 bases are TGCAGCGCCCAGAGGGGAGCGGGAAAGTATGAG. The rearrangement links TRBV20-1 to TRBJ2-1; 7 bases are a match to TRBD2. The read terminates 3 residues before the CDR3 end, so the remaining end is supplied by the germline J gene. The germline CDR1 and CDR2 sequences are DFQATT and SNEGSKA (reference sequence). The CDR3 has 14 residues.

On this clone itself: The CDR3 goes on 3 residues after the read ends, and that part is filled in from the germline J gene. The gene calls are TRBV2 and TRBJ2-5; 12 bases line up with TRBD2. Germline V gene sequence: CDR1 SNHLY, CDR2 FYNNEI. The CDR3 runs to 14 residues. Trimming removed 9 bases from V and 5 bases from J; junction bases left unmatched: 7. CDR3 sequence reads: CARETSGRGETQYF. The DNA read from the CDR3 is TGTGCCAGGGAGACTAGCGGGAGAGGGGAGACC.

A word on this clone: The missing CDR3 end, 3 residues past where the read stops, is filled in from the germline J gene. This sequence joins TRBV19 and TRBJ1-6, with TRBD1 matching over 8 bases. Germline V CDR1 and CDR2: LNHDA, SQIVND (reference sequence). CDR3 size: 14 residues. V lost 9 bases to trimming and J lost 5 bases; unmatched junction nucleotides: 6. The DNA read from the CDR3 is TGTGCCAGCCACGACAGGGGAAATAATTCACCC. It is translated as CASHDRGNNSP. The CDR3 as a whole reads CASHDRGNNSPLHF.

A remark on this clone: The CDR3 end is not reached by the read, which stops 3 residues before it; the germline J gene fills it in. The chain couples TRBV20-1 to TRBJ2-7; the D gene could be TRBD1 or TRBD2 (5 bases each). The V end was cut by 1 base, the J end by 3 bases, with 13 bases between. Germline loops: CDR1 DFQATT, CDR2 SNEGSKA (reference sequence). The CDR3 extends over 14 amino acids. The CDR3 region is CSARGGDPYYEQYF. The CDR3 bases that were read are TGCAGTGCTAGAGGAGGGGATCCTTACTACGAG.

Note on this clone: The observed sequence ends 3 residues before the CDR3 terminus, with the missing tail filled in from the germline J gene. This rearrangement joins TRBV30 to TRBJ2-5, with 7 bases lining up with TRBD1. Per germline, CDR1 GTSNPN and CDR2 SVGIG (reference sequence). Trimming took 8 bases from V and 5 from J; bases not matched to a gene: 11. The CDR3 loop spans 13 amino acids. The sequenced part of the CDR3 DNA is TGTGCCACCTCCAGGGGGACGGGGGAGACC. Its protein is CATSRGTGET. The CDR3, in full, reads CATSRGTGETQYF.

As to this clone: Coverage ceases 3 residues before the CDR3 finishes, and the germline J gene fills in the end. The rearrangement links TRBV20-1 to TRBJ2-7, with 10 bases that match TRBD1. The germline CDR1 and CDR2 sequences are DFQATT and SNEGSKA (reference sequence). The V and J ends lost 0 bases and 5 bases, in that order; junction bases with no gene match: 4. This CDR3 has 14 amino acids. Here the CDR3 reads CSARDRDRGHEQYF. CDR3 DNA (partial): TGCAGTGCTAGAGACCGGGACAGGGGTCACGAG.

A note on this clone: Read coverage stops 3 residues before the CDR3 terminus; the germline J gene supplies the remainder. V and J are TRBV7-7 and TRBJ2-1; 7 nucleotides match TRBD1. V was clipped by 5 bases and J by 4 bases; unmatched bases: 11. CDR3 length: 16 residues. Germline V lookup: CDR1 SSHAT, CDR2 FNYEAQ (reference sequence). The CDR3 sequence: CASSPTGAYEYNEQFF. CDR3 bases read: TGTGCCAGCAGCCCCACAGGGGCTTACGAATACAATGAG.

For this clone: The CDR3 end lies 3 residues beyond the end of the read and is filled in from the germline J gene. J is TRBJ1-1 and V is TRBV13, with TRBD1 identical over 9 bases. J gave up 5 bases and V 4 bases, and 8 bases lay outside the gene matches. The CDR3 loop spans 15 amino acids. Germline V gene data show CDR1 as PRHDT and CDR2 as FYEKMQ (reference sequence). The sequenced part of the CDR3 DNA is TGTGCCAGCAGCTCCCACATGACAGGGGGTACTGAA. Amino acid sequence: CASSSHMTGGTE. The full CDR3 is CASSSHMTGGTEAFF.

To note about this clone: The read terminates 3 residues ahead of where the CDR3 ends, so the germline J gene completes it. The chain recombines TRBV5-5 with TRBJ2-3, with D hard to call. CDR3 length equals 14 residues. The germline V and J ends were trimmed by 2 bases and 0 bases, with 7 bases remaining between them. CDR1 and CDR2 (germline): SGHKS, YYEKEE (reference sequence). CDR3: CASSFMASTDTQYF. The sequenced CDR3 bases are TGTGCCAGCAGCTTCATGGCTAGCACAGATACG.

Concerning this clone itself: The read finishes 3 residues shy of the CDR3 end, and the germline J gene is used to complete it. V and J are TRBV30 and TRBJ2-3; D perhaps matches TRBD2 (5 bases). The length of the CDR3 is 13 residues. Germline V gene lookup returns CDR1 GTSNPN and CDR2 SVGIG (reference sequence). The CDR3 reads CARHGEGADTQYF. The sequenced CDR3 bases are TGTGCTCGACACGGGGAAGGCGCAGATACG.

Remarks on this clone: The CDR3 end lies 3 residues beyond the end of the read and is filled in from the germline J gene. The chain uses TRBV7-3 and TRBJ2-1, with TRBD2 identical over 12 bases. CDR1 and CDR2 from the germline V gene are SGHTA and FQGTGA. CDR3 length equals 15 residues. J gave up 9 bases and V 1 base, and 4 bases lay outside the gene matches. The CDR3 sequence: CASSLRLAGDGEQFF. Incomplete CDR3 DNA: TGTGCCAGCAGCTTAAGACTAGCGGGAGATGGTGAG.

Comments on this clone: The sequence runs out 3 residues before the end of the CDR3; the remainder is reconstructed from the germline J gene. The gene calls are TRBV19 and TRBJ1-6, with a weak D call TRBD1 (6 bases). There are 13 residues in the CDR3. Trimming removed 11 bases from V and 9 bases from J, with 17 bases in between. CDR1 LNHDA and CDR2 SQIVND come from the germline V gene (reference sequence). CDR3 DNA, as far as it was read: TGTGCCGCGTCGCGGGGGCGCGGTTCACCC. It yields the protein CAASRGRGSP. The complete CDR3 protein is CAASRGRGSPLHF.

As concerns this clone: Read coverage stops 3 residues before the CDR3 terminus; the germline J gene supplies the remainder. The chain carries TRBV19 and TRBJ2-1, with 8 bases that match TRBD1. This CDR3 spans 13 amino acids. The trim removed 6 bases at V and 6 bases at J, leaving 4 bases unmatched. Germline CDR1 LNHDA, CDR2 SQIVND (reference sequence). The part of the CDR3 DNA that was read is TGTGCCAGTAGGACACAGGGGGGCAATGAG. Amino acid sequence: CASRTQGGNE. The full CDR3 sequence reads CASRTQGGNEQFF.

Remarks on this clone: The read falls 3 residues short of the CDR3 end, and the missing part is taken from the germline J gene. This sequence joins TRBV18 and TRBJ1-1, with D possibly TRBD1 on 6 matching bases. Germline loops: CDR1 KGHSH, CDR2 LQKENI. The CDR3 contains 13 residues. V was clipped by 2 bases and J by 7 bases, with 11 bases between them. The CDR3 sequence is CASSPIGQLEAFF. Partial CDR3 DNA: TGTGCCAGCTCACCAATCGGACAGCTTGAA.

Concerning this clone itself: The DNA ends 3 residues before the CDR3 does, and the rest of the CDR3 is filled in from the germline J gene. The chain recombines TRBV7-8 with TRBJ1-5; TRBD1 matches at 7 bases. The V and J ends lost 0 bases and 7 bases, in that order; junction bases with no gene match: 9. The V gene's germline CDR1 is SGHVS and CDR2 FQNEAQ. This CDR3 spans 16 amino acids. The CDR3 DNA, read in part, is TGTGCCAGCAGCTTAGCTCCCTCCAGGGGGAGCCAGCCC. Amino acids: CASSLAPSRGSQP. The whole CDR3 sequence is CASSLAPSRGSQPQHF.

Worth noting for this clone: The read stops 3 residues short of the end of the CDR3; the missing end is completed from the germline J gene. The rearrangement links TRBV18 to TRBJ1-4, with D possibly matching TRBD1 (6 bases). Germline-derived CDR1 and CDR2 are KGHSH and LQKENI. This CDR3 is 15 amino acids long. V shed 6 bases and J shed 8 bases, with 19 bases lying between them. The CDR3 is CASSLDRSVWEKLFF. The CDR3 bases that were read are TGTGCCAGCTCTCTCGACAGGTCTGTGTGGGAAAAA.

Turning to this clone: The CDR3 is cut off 3 residues early in the read; its end comes from the germline J gene. The chain carries TRBV20-1 and TRBJ1-6; D is ambiguous. CDR1 is DFQATT and CDR2 is SNEGSKA in the germline V gene (reference sequence). The CDR3 contains 16 residues. V was trimmed by 0 bases and J by 4 bases, leaving 13 bases between them. The sequenced part of the CDR3 DNA is TGCAGTGCTAGAGATCAACAGAATCCTTATAATTCACCC. Translation: CSARDQQNPYNSP. The whole CDR3 region reads CSARDQQNPYNSPLHF.

In the case of this clone: Sequencing ends 3 residues short of the CDR3 end; the germline J gene provides the rest. The chain has TRBV19 and TRBJ2-7; tentatively, D is TRBD1 (6 bases). CDR1 and CDR2 from the germline V gene are LNHDA and SQIVND (reference sequence). The CDR3 loop spans 14 amino acids. V lost 6 bases and J 6 bases, leaving 18 bases between the germline ends. Incomplete CDR3 DNA: TGTGCCAGTAGCGGATTGGACAGCTATCGCGAG. Its translation: CASSGLDSYRE. The entire CDR3 is CASSGLDSYREQYF. Variable domain in full (rest from reference TRBV19 and TRBJ2-7): DGGITQSPKYLFRKEGQNVTLSCEQNLNHDAMYWYRQDPGQGLRLIYYSQIVNDFQKGDIAEGYSVSREKKESFPLTVTSAQKNPTAFYLCASSGLDSYREQYFGPGTRLTVT.

In the case of this clone: Coverage ceases 3 residues before the CDR3 finishes, and the germline J gene fills in the end. The chain joins TRBV6-1 to TRBJ1-4, with a tentative D call TRBD1 (6 bases). From germline, CDR1 is MNHNS and CDR2 SASEGT. Trimming took off 4 bases at V and 4 bases at J, with 10 bases between the two ends. This CDR3 has 14 residues. The CDR3 region is CASSGTVNNEKLFF. CDR3 DNA (partial): TGTGCCAGCAGTGGGACAGTGAATAATGAAAAA.

About this clone: The read is 3 residues too short to cover the CDR3 end, so that end is filled in from the germline J gene. The chain carries TRBV20-1 and TRBJ2-1, with D possibly being TRBD1 (5 bases). Germline lookup yields CDR1 DFQATT and CDR2 SNEGSKA (reference sequence). CDR3 length equals 13 residues. The V end lost 1 base, the J end lost 3 bases, and 7 bases lay between the germline ends. CDR3 DNA, as far as it was read: TGCAGTGCTAGAGGGACAAACTACAATGAG. Translation gives CSARGTNYNE. The CDR3 reads in full as CSARGTNYNEQFF.

Note on this clone: The read gets to within 3 residues of the CDR3 end, and the germline J gene fills in the rest. This chain joins TRBV6-1 and TRBJ2-7; TRBD2 agrees at 7 bases. The CDR3 totals 15 residues. CDR1 and CDR2 from the germline V gene are MNHNS and SASEGT. J gave up 4 bases and V 3 bases, and 9 bases lay outside the gene matches. CDR3 region: CASSEDRGAGYEQYF. The covered CDR3 bases are TGTGCCAGCAGTGAGGACCGGGGAGCGGGGTACGAG.